This entry is about one TCR beta chain. Its target is not known. The ends lost 2 bases at V and 2 bases at J; junction bases unmatched: 1. Germline V gene sequence: CDR1 SGHAT, CDR2 FQNNGV. The CDR3 is made up of 15 amino acids. This entry is derived from a study of T cell responses to AZD1222 COVID-19 vaccine. About the study: Second doses at about 4 or about 12 weeks were pooled.

Study-wide findings and caveats: Every sample of the repertoires postdated the peak T cell response. Spike was spanned by vaccine-associated CD4 TCRs, with dominance at 160-218 and 743-854.

Assay: immunoSEQ multiplex PCR; the TCRdb copy retains only in-frame clones and omits some. The sample has fewer than 150,000 clones; roughly 91% are singletons. The chain couples TRBV11-2 to TRBJ2-7; TRBD2 aligns across 12 bases. The sample here was peripheral blood, taken on day 0 of AZD1222 vaccination. The source is an adult in good health. The CDR3 region is CASSLLAGGPYEQYF. The DNA for the CDR3 is TGTGCCAGCAGCTTACTAGCGGGGGGGCCCTACGAGCAGTACTTC.